These 21 T cell receptor beta chains originate from one sample sequenced in a study of vaccination and CD4 T cells after COVID-19. Described treatment: roughly 11-day PBMC culture with coronavirus spike peptide pools or control peptides (ViraFEST assay). What these receptors recognize is not known. An Oncomine TCR Beta short-read assay was used to sequence the DNA from cultured CD4+ T cells. TCRdb redid the calling of the PCR reads with MiXCR, one entry per CDR3 protein. The top ten hold about a third of the sample, which has under 9,500 distinct CDR3 sequences, around 66% seen once. Sequenced material: CD4+ T cells from blood, cultured in vitro. The receptors were gathered from a human donor who had recovered from COVID-19.

The chain combines TRBV20-1 with TRBJ2-5, with 10 nucleotides matching TRBD2. Germline CDR1 is DFQATT and CDR2 is SNEGSKA (reference sequence). J gave up 5 bases and V 5 bases, and 5 bases lay outside the gene matches. The CDR3 spans 13 residues. The chain's CDR3 is CSAVSGGGETQYF. CDR3 nucleotide sequence: TGCAGTGCTGTCAGCGGGGGGGGGGAGACCCAGTACTTC.

The chain joins TRBV6-1 to TRBJ1-3; 8 bases are shared with TRBD1. CDR3 size: 15 residues. CDR1 MNHNS and CDR2 SASEGT come from the germline V gene. V shed 6 bases, J shed 0 bases, and the junction held 4 bases outside the gene matches. CDR3 amino acids: CASRRQGSSGNTIYF. The CDR3 nucleotides read TGTGCCAGCAGGAGACAGGGGAGCTCTGGAAACACCATATATTTT.

In DNA form, the CDR3 reads TGTGCCAGTAGTACGACAGGGCCCTATGGCTACACCTTC. The encoded protein is CASSTTGPYGYTF. The rearrangement uses TRBV19 and TRBJ1-2; 7 nucleotides line up with TRBD1. Germline-derived CDR1 and CDR2 are LNHDA and SQIVND (reference sequence). The CDR3 length is 13 residues. V was pared by 4 bases and J by 4 bases, with 3 bases of the junction left unmatched.

The chain recombines TRBV7-9 with TRBJ1-1; 9 bases are a match to TRBD1. The CDR3 is made up of 15 amino acids. Unmatched junction bases numbered 3, after V lost 3 bases and J lost 1 base. The germline CDR1 and CDR2 sequences are SEHNR and FQNEAQ (reference sequence). In nucleotides, the CDR3 is TGTGCCAGCAGCTTCGGGACAGGGTGGAACACTGAAGCTTTCTTT. Protein: CASSFGTGWNTEAFF. The full variable domain, with the rest looked up from reference TRBV7-9 and TRBJ1-1, is DTGVSQNPRHKITKRGQNVTFRCDPISEHNRLYWYRQTLGQGPEFLTYFQNEAQLEKSRLLSDRFSAERPKGSFSTLEIQRTEQGDSAMYLCASSFGTGWNTEAFFGQGTRLTVV.

The chain employs TRBV6-1 and TRBJ2-3; TRBD2 agrees at 10 bases. Per the germline V gene, CDR1 is MNHNS and CDR2 is SASEGT. This CDR3 has 15 residues. Trimming at V came to 8 bases and at J to 2 bases, leaving 7 bases not matched to a gene. Here the CDR3 reads CASDRLAGDTDTQYF. CDR3 in DNA: TGTGCCAGCGATCGACTAGCGGGTGACACAGATACGCAGTATTTT.

The rearrangement uses TRBV7-2 and TRBJ1-1, with a possible D match to TRBD1 (5 bases). Germline V gene sequence: CDR1 SGHTA, CDR2 FQGNSA. Trimming cost V 5 bases and J 9 bases, with 13 bases left between them. The CDR3 sequence is 12 residues long. CDR3 DNA: TGTGCCAGCAGCACTCAAGCAGGGAAAGCTTTCTTT. Its translation is CASSTQAGKAFF.

The chain has TRBV21-1 and TRBJ2-7; the table calls TRBD1, which could not be checked here. TRBV21-1 is classified as a pseudogene. The CDR3 runs to 18 residues. DNA for the CDR3: TGTGCCAGCAGCAAAGGGTCTCGGACATACACAAGCTCCTACGAGCAGTACTTC. Protein sequence: CASSKGSRTYTSSYEQYF.

The V call is TRBV28, the J call TRBJ2-7; TRBD2 agrees at 10 bases. The V gene end was trimmed by 2 bases and the J gene end by 6 bases; junction bases not matched to a gene: 13. The CDR3 has 17 amino acids. Looked up from germline, CDR1 is MDHEN and CDR2 is SYDVKM. This CDR3 reads CASSLPGASGRAFEQYF. DNA for the CDR3: TGTGCCAGCAGTTTACCGGGCGCTAGCGGGAGAGCCTTCGAGCAGTACTTC.

The gene calls are TRBV20-1 and TRBJ2-1; 8 positions agree with TRBD2. V shed 1 base and J 1 base; nucleotides not matched to a gene: 9. The CDR3 contains 17 residues. Germline V lookup: CDR1 DFQATT, CDR2 SNEGSKA (reference sequence). The CDR3 DNA reads as TGCAGTGCTAGAGGACTAGCGTTCAAGCTATCCTACAATGAGCAGTTCTTC. This codes for CSARGLAFKLSYNEQFF.

This clonotype was seen a few times. The chain uses TRBV20-1 and TRBJ2-3; 9 bases align to TRBD2. There are 17 residues in the CDR3. The V gene end was trimmed by 1 base and the J gene end by 3 bases; junction bases not matched to a gene: 11. Germline V lookup: CDR1 DFQATT, CDR2 SNEGSKA (reference sequence). The DNA of the CDR3 is TGCAGTGCTAGAGGGGTAGCGGGGGCCCGCACGACAGATACGCAGTATTTT. Amino acids: CSARGVAGARTTDTQYF.

The V call is TRBV20-1, the J call TRBJ2-3; D call uncertain. V was shortened by 3 bases and J by 3 bases, with 10 bases between the two germline ends. Germline lookup yields CDR1 DFQATT and CDR2 SNEGSKA (reference sequence). The CDR3 is made up of 13 amino acids. The CDR3: CSASKQLTDTQYF. DNA of the CDR3: TGCAGTGCTAGTAAACAGTTGACAGATACGCAGTATTTT.

The CDR3 here is CASRGRGPTDTQYF. The CDR3 DNA sequence: TGTGCCAGCCGTGGGCGGGGGCCCACAGATACGCAGTATTTT. V is TRBV19 and J is TRBJ2-3; D may be TRBD2 (7 bases). Germline V gene data show CDR1 as LNHDA and CDR2 as SQIVND (reference sequence). V was clipped by 9 bases and J by 2 bases, with 15 bases between them. The CDR3 spans 14 residues. The full variable domain, with the rest looked up from reference TRBV19 and TRBJ2-3, is DGGITQSPKYLFRKEGQNVTLSCEQNLNHDAMYWYRQDPGQGLRLIYYSQIVNDFQKGDIAEGYSVSREKKESFPLTVTSAQKNPTAFYLCASRGRGPTDTQYFGPGTRLTVL.

This chain connects TRBV7-2 to TRBJ1-5; D unresolved. The CDR3 is made up of 14 amino acids. Per germline, CDR1 SGHTA and CDR2 FQGNSA. Trimming shortened V by 1 base and J by 4 bases, and 8 bases separated the two germline ends. This CDR3 is CASSLVAGNQPQHF. The CDR3 coding sequence is TGTGCCAGCAGCTTAGTAGCTGGGAATCAGCCCCAGCATTTT.

The chain is built from TRBV27 and TRBJ2-7, with D possibly being TRBD1 (6 bases). Between the trimmed V and J ends, which lost 5 bases and 0 bases, there was a span of 14 bases. CDR1 MNHEY and CDR2 SMNVEV come from the germline V gene (reference sequence). This CDR3 comprises 15 residues. Here the CDR3 DNA reads TGTGCCAGCAGTAGAACAGGGAAAAGCTCCTACGAGCAGTACTTC. This sequence encodes CASSRTGKSSYEQYF.

V is TRBV20-1 and J is TRBJ2-1; the match to TRBD2 covers 7 bases. The V segment lost 0 bases and the J segment 8 bases; nucleotides outside the gene matches: 7. CDR1 and CDR2 (germline): DFQATT, SNEGSKA (reference sequence). This CDR3 region has 14 residues. CDR3 in amino acids: CSARDGLGGYEQFF. CDR3 DNA sequence: TGCAGTGCTAGAGATGGACTAGGAGGGTATGAGCAGTTCTTC.

This chain links TRBV7-2 with TRBJ1-2; 8 bases fit TRBD1. This CDR3 region has 15 residues. From germline, CDR1 is SGHTA and CDR2 FQGNSA. After removal of 5 bases from V and 3 bases from J, the junction contained 8 bases not matched to a gene. The CDR3 sequence is CASSRQQGEYYGYTF. The CDR3 coding sequence is TGTGCCAGCAGCCGTCAACAGGGGGAATACTATGGCTACACCTTC.

This clonotype has a handful of counts. The V and J genes are TRBV7-2 and TRBJ1-1, with D tentatively TRBD1 (5 bases). Germline V gene lookup returns CDR1 SGHTA and CDR2 FQGNSA. The length of the CDR3 is 14 residues. V was cut by 0 bases and J by 3 bases, with 8 bases left in between. The CDR3 sequence: CASSLAQGYTEAFF. CDR3 nucleotides: TGTGCCAGCAGCTTAGCGCAGGGTTACACTGAAGCTTTCTTT. Combining the CDR3 with reference TRBV7-2 and TRBJ1-1 gives the whole variable domain GAGVSQSPSNKVTEKGKDVELRCDPISGHTALYWYRQSLGQGLEFLIYFQGNSAPDKSGLPSDRFSAERTGGSVSTLTIQRTQQEDSAVYLCASSLAQGYTEAFFGQGTRLTVV.

This chain's CDR3 is CASSPTRLVGETQYF. CDR3 sequence (DNA): TGTGCCAGCAGCCCCACCCGTCTAGTAGGAGAGACCCAGTACTTC. The V gene is TRBV27, the J gene TRBJ2-5; D not certain. V dropped 6 bases and J dropped 4 bases, with 18 bases sitting between them. Germline V CDR1 and CDR2: MNHEY, SMNVEV (reference sequence). The CDR3 contains 15 residues.

This clonotype was counted only a few times. Germline is not matched at one junction end, which may reflect a read error. CDR3 residues: CSARAPRGTYEQYF. As DNA, the CDR3 is TGCAGTGCGAGAGCGCCCCGTGGAACCTACGAGCAGTACTTC. The chain employs TRBV20-1 and TRBJ2-7; D not certain. Germline loops: CDR1 DFQATT, CDR2 SNEGSKA (reference sequence). The CDR3 sequence is 14 residues long.

The chain employs TRBV6-2 or TRBV6-3 and TRBJ2-2; D unresolved. The CDR3 consists of 14 residues. Trimming shortened V by 0 bases and J by 9 bases, and 11 bases separated the two germline ends. From germline, CDR1 is MNHEY and CDR2 SVGEGT. CDR3 in amino acids: CASSYSPVTRELFF. The CDR3 nucleotides are TGTGCCAGCAGTTACTCCCCAGTTACGAGGGAGCTGTTTTTT.

The chain joins TRBV15 to TRBJ2-7; 11 bases match TRBD2. The CDR3 has 15 residues. Germline V gene data show CDR1 as LNHNV and CDR2 as YYDKDF (reference sequence). V shed 5 bases, J shed 0 bases, and the junction held 3 bases outside the gene matches. CDR3 nucleotide sequence: TGTGCCACCAGCCTGGGACTAGCGGCCTCCTACGAGCAGTACTTC. It codes for CATSLGLAASYEQYF. Full variable domain (remainder filled in from reference TRBV15 and TRBJ2-7): DAMVIQNPRYQVTQFGKPVTLSCSQTLNHNVMYWYQQKSSQAPKLLFHYYDKDFNNEADTPDNFQSRRPNTSFCFLDIRSPGLGDTAMYLCATSLGLAASYEQYFGPGTRLTVT.